The table lists the clone carrying this T cell receptor (beta chain) with a few counts. For the second PCR, which ran for about 6 to 12 cycles, a sample-barcoded 5' primer and a J-beta primer mix were used. MiXCR was run by TCRdb on the 5' RACE reads, yielding one entry per CDR3 protein. This sample has roughly 1.9 million distinct CDR3 sequences; roughly two fifths occur once, and the top ten carry about 23%. These data are taken from a study of blood T cells in healthy people across ages. For the study at large: About one barcoded beta molecule per two T cells was captured by template switching.

Deletions cut 4 bases from V and 6 bases from J, with 17 bases between. This CDR3 spans 15 amino acids. The germline V gene has CDR1 SGHRS and CDR2 YFSETQ. The TCR sequence derives from a human donor in good health. The chain employs TRBV5-1 and TRBJ2-1; D might be TRBD1 or TRBD2, each matching 7 bases. Sequencing was performed on blood. DNA of the CDR3: TGCGCCAGCAGCCAGGGGAGGGGGCGGGGCAATGAGCAGTTCTTC. Translation gives CASSQGRGRGNEQFF.